This T cell receptor beta chain was sequenced during a study of regulatory T cells in long-lasting Graves disease. Researchers made TCR beta libraries by using iRepertoire HTBI primers and running Arm-PCR on CDR3 regions. TCRdb redid the calling of the multiplex PCR reads with MiXCR, one entry per CDR3 protein. The sample records about half a million distinct CDR3 sequences, 12% being singletons. The CDR3 runs to 14 residues. The V end lost 6 bases, the J end lost 1 base, and 7 bases lay between the germline ends. Time point given: newly diagnosed GD, antithyroid drugs for less than 3 months. TCR sequences were obtained from RNA taken from PBMCs. This clonotype was recorded at least ten times. These data also featured in a second study, about T cells in Graves' hyperthyroidism and ophthalmopathy.

The source is a woman in her twenties or thirties with Graves disease. This chain joins TRBV12-3 or TRBV12-4 and TRBJ1-6; the D is unclear. Material: peripheral blood mononuclear cells (PBMCs), obtained at new diagnosis, from a patient treated with antithyroid drugs. The CDR3 coding sequence is TGTGCCAGCAGCGCGGGGTCCTATAATTCACCCCTCCACTTT. Translating it yields CASSAGSYNSPLHF.